This is a list of T cell receptor delta chains from one sample in a study of gamma-delta T cells after stem cell transplantation. TCRdb re-called the RT-PCR reads with CATT. The table includes about 2,000 delta-chain clones, about 14% detected once. The sample comprised gamma-delta T cells. All receptors derive from a human donor. It is not recorded whose cells these are; they may come from a transplant donor. CDR3s include the opening cysteine and the closing phenylalanine or tryptophan. Each record gives: D gene, V gene, clone size, J gene, CDR3 DNA, CDR3 protein. The D gene is left open where the match is weak. Expanded clones get a size class; other rows say once, few or many, or leave the size out.

>TRDD3|TRDV2|few|TRDJ1
TGTGCCTGTGACAATGTTGGGGGATACGGCGATAAACTCATCTTT
CACDNVGGYGDKLIF
>.|TRDV2|.|TRDJ1
TGTGCCTGTGACCCCGTTGGGCTTGGTACGCGTGACACCGATAAACTCATCTTT
CACDPVGLGTRDTDKLIF
>TRDD3|TRDV2|medium-sized|TRDJ1
TGTGCCTGTGACACCGTAAACTGGGGGATACGCAAGTACACCGATAAACTCATCTTT
CACDTVNWGIRKYTDKLIF
>TRDD3|TRDV2|large|TRDJ1
TGTGCCTGTGACCCTTTACTGGGGGATACGAGGTACACCGATAAACTCATCTTT
CACDPLLGDTRYTDKLIF
>TRDD3|TRDV2|few|TRDJ3
TGTGCCTGTGACACTGGGGGATACTTGGGGAGCTCCTGGGACACCCGACAGATGTTTTTC
CACDTGGYLGSSWDTRQMFF
>.|TRDV2|medium-sized|TRDJ1
TGTGCCTGTGACACGCTCTCGGGGGCCTACACCGATAAACTCATCTTT
CACDTLSGAYTDKLIF
>TRDD3|TRDV2|few|TRDJ1
TGTGCCTGTGACCAATTACTGGGGGACGTCCCACCCACCGATAAACTCATCTTT
CACDQLLGDVPPTDKLIF
>TRDD3|TRDV2|few|TRDJ3
TGTGCCTGTGAACTTCTGGGGGCTAACTCCTTGGAAACCCGACAGATGTTTTTC
CACELLGANSLETRQMFF
>TRDD3|TRAV29/DV5|.|TRDJ1
TGTGCAGCAAGCCTCGGGTTTCATGCCAAATCTACTGGGGGATACGACGACACCGATAAACTCATCTTT
CAASLGFHAKSTGGYDDTDKLIF
>TRDD3|TRDV2|.|TRDJ1
TGTGCCTGTGACTTACTGGGGGATACGGGTCGGGACACCGATAAACTCATCTTT
CACDLLGDTGRDTDKLIF
>.|TRDV2|.|TRDJ1
TGTGCCTGTGACACGTTAGCACCAGGGGGACTCCAAGATACCTACACCGATAAACTCATCTTT
CACDTLAPGGLQDTYTDKLIF